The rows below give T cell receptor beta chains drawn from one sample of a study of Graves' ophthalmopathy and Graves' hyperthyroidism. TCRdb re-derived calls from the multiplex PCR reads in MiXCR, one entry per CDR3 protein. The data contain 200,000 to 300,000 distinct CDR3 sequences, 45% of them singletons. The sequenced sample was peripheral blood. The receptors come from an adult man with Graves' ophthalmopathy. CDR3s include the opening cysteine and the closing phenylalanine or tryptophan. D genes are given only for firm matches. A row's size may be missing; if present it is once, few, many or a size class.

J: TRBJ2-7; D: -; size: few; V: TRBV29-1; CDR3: CSSEADEQYF; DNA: TGCAGCAGTGAAGCTGACGAGCAGTACTTC
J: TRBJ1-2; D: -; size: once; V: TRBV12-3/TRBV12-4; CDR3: CASSPSPAHAYGYTF; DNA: TGTGCCAGCAGTCCATCCCCTGCCCATGCCTATGGCTACACCTTC
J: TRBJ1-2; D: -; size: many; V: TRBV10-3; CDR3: CAISGQNYGYTF; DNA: TGTGCCATCAGTGGACAGAACTATGGCTACACCTTC
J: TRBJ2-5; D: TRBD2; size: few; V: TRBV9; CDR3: CASSVRGLQETQYF; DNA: TGTGCCAGCAGCGTAAGGGGACTACAAGAGACCCAGTACTTC
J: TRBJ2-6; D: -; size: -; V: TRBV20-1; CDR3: CSARPPGAGANVLTF; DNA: TGCAGTGCTAGACCCCCGGGAGCTGGGGCCAACGTCCTGACTTTC
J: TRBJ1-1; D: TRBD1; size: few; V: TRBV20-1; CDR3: CSASRRGRGTEAFF; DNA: TGCAGTGCGAGCAGAAGGGGGCGGGGGACTGAAGCTTTCTTT
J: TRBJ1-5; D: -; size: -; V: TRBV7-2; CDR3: CASSLLPPGNNQPQHF; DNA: TGTGCCAGCAGCTTACTTCCCCCGGGGAACAATCAGCCCCAGCATTTT
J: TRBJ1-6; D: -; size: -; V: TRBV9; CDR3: CASRVQGSNSPLHF; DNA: TGTGCCAGCAGAGTCCAGGGTTCTAATTCACCCCTCCACTTT
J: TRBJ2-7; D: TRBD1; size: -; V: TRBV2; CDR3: CASIGTAFYEQYF; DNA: TGTGCCAGCATTGGGACAGCCTTCTACGAGCAGTACTTC
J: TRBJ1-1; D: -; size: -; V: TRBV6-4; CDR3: CASSAGPWQDTEAFF; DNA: TGTGCCAGCAGTGCGGGGCCTTGGCAGGACACTGAAGCTTTCTTT
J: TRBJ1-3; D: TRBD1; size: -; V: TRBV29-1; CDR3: CSVQGAFGNTIYF; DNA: TGCAGCGTCCAGGGGGCGTTCGGAAACACCATATATTTT
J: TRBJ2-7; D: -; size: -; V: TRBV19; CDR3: CASSLSNEQYF; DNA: TGTGCCAGTAGTCTCAGTAACGAGCAGTACTTC
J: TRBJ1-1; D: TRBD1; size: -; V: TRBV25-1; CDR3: CASTLQGGTEAFF; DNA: TGTGCCAGCACCCTTCAGGGGGGAACTGAAGCTTTCTTT
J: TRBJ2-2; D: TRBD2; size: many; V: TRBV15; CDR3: CATSVLRGDGELFF; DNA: TGTGCCACCAGCGTGTTACGGGGGGACGGGGAGCTGTTTTTT
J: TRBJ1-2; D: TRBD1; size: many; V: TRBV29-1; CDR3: CSVVEGQGLGYGYTF; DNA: TGCAGCGTTGTGGAGGGACAGGGGCTAGGGTATGGCTACACCTTC
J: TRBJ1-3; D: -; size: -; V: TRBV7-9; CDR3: CASSLPLLGGGGGNTIYF; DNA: TGTGCCAGCAGCTTACCCCTCCTCGGTGGTGGGGGGGGAAACACCATATATTTT
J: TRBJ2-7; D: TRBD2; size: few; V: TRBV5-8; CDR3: CASRRLAGGLYEQYF; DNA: TGTGCCAGCAGACGACTAGCGGGAGGCCTCTACGAGCAGTACTTC
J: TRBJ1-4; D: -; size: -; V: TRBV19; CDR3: CASSEGGFGATNEKLFF; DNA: TGTGCCAGTAGTGAGGGGGGCTTCGGTGCAACTAATGAAAAACTGTTTTTT
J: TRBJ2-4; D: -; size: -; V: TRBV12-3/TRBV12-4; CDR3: CASRESVIQYF; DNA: TGTGCCAGCAGGGAGTCGGTCATTCAGTACTTC
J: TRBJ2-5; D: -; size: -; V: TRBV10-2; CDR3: CAGRPPLQETQYF; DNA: TGCGCCGGCAGACCCCCCTTGCAAGAGACCCAGTACTTC
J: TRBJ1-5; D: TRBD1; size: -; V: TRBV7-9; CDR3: CASSLARGQGNQPQHF; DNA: TGTGCCAGCAGCTTAGCTAGGGGACAGGGGAATCAGCCCCAGCATTTT
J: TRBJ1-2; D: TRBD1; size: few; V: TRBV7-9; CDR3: CASSSVGGQRGYGYTF; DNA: TGTGCCAGCAGCTCCGTTGGGGGACAGCGGGGCTATGGCTACACCTTC
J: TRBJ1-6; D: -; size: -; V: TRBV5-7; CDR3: CASSLRSPLHF; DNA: TGTGCCAGCAGCTTAAGATCACCCCTCCACTTT
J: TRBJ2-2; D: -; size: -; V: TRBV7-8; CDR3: CASSLQLRARDTGELFF; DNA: TGTGCCAGCAGCTTACAACTCAGGGCTAGGGACACCGGGGAGCTGTTTTTT
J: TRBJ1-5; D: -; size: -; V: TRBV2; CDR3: CASSSISSNQPQHF; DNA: TGTGCCAGCAGTTCCATATCTAGCAATCAGCCCCAGCATTTT
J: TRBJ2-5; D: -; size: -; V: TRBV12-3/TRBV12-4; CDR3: CASSRGATGSFQETQYF; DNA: TGTGCCAGCAGCCGAGGGGCTACAGGTTCCTTTCAAGAGACCCAGTACTTC
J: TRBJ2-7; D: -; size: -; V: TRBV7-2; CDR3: CASSLVWGSPYEQYF; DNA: TGTGCCAGCAGTCTAGTCTGGGGGTCCCCCTACGAGCAGTACTTC
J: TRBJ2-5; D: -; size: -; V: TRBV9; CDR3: CASSSGTGKETQYF; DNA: TGTGCCAGCAGCTCAGGGACCGGTAAAGAGACCCAGTACTTC
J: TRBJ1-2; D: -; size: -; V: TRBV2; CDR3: CATSEERNYGYTF; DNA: TGTGCCACCAGTGAGGAGAGAAACTATGGCTACACCTTC
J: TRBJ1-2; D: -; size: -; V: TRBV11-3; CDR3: CASSPLGGYTF; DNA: TGTGCCAGCAGCCCACTGGGAGGCTACACCTTC
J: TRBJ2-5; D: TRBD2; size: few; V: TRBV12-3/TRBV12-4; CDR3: CASSSSGGKTQYF; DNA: TGTGCCAGCAGCTCTAGCGGGGGAAAGACCCAGTACTTC
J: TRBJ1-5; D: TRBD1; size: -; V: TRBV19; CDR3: CASERTGRNQPQHF; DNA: TGTGCCAGTGAACGGACAGGGCGCAATCAGCCCCAGCATTTT
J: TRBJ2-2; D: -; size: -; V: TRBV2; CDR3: CASSPITRYSGELFF; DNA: TGTGCCAGCAGTCCCATCACGAGATACAGCGGGGAGCTGTTTTTT
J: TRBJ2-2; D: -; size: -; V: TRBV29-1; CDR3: CSVEVVQSNTGELFF; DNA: TGCAGCGTTGAGGTTGTCCAATCGAACACCGGGGAGCTGTTTTTT
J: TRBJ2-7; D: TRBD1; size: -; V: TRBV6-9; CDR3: CASSTQTGMSYEQYF; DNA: TGTGCCAGCAGTACCCAGACAGGGATGTCCTACGAGCAGTACTTC
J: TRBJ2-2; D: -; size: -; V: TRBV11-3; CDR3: CANSPYTGELFF; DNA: TGTGCCAACAGTCCATACACCGGGGAGCTGTTTTTT
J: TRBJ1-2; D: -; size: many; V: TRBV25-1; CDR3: CASSRGRPYGYTF; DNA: TGTGCCAGCAGTCGAGGACGGCCCTATGGCTACACCTTC
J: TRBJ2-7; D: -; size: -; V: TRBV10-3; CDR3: CASSFAQGGQYF; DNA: TGTGCCAGCAGTTTTGCCCAGGGGGGGCAGTACTTC
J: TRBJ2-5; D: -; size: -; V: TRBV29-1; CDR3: CSVENQQGSETQYF; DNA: TGCAGCGTTGAGAACCAACAGGGTTCGGAGACCCAGTACTTC
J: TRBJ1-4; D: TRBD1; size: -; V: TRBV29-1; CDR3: CSVRQGGLFF; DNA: TGCAGCGTCCGACAGGGTGGACTGTTTTTT
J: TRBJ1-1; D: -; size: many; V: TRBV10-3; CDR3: CAISVEGNTEAFF; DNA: TGTGCCATCAGTGTGGAGGGGAACACTGAAGCTTTCTTT
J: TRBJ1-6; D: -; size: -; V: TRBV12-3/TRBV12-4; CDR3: CASSFGVEYNSPLHF; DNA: TGTGCCAGCAGTTTTGGGGTCGAATATAATTCACCCCTCCACTTT